The clone carrying this T cell receptor (beta chain) has more than one count but fewer than ten. Trimming shortened V by 3 bases and J by 5 bases, and 10 bases separated the two germline ends. CDR3 size: 13 residues. In germline, CDR1 is KGHSH, CDR2 LQKENI. The source of the sample is a study of early T cells in non-severe SARS-CoV-2 infection. Across the whole study: Sequencing used unsorted whole-blood bulk RNA, so chains lack pairing.

TCRdb processed the 5' RACE reads anew with MiXCR; each CDR3 protein has one entry. The table records about 21,000 distinct CDR3 sequences, around 5% of them present only once. This sample comprised whole blood, obtained at baseline. This sequence joins TRBV18 and TRBJ2-5; unclear D gene. The clonotype was recovered from an adult who was a healthcare worker with PCR-confirmed SARS-CoV-2 infection or an uninfected control (not recorded which). The CDR3 loop is CASSPWNPETQYF. In nucleotides, the CDR3 is TGTGCCAGCTCACCTTGGAATCCGGAGACCCAGTACTTC. Full variable domain (outside the CDR3, taken from reference TRBV18 and TRBJ2-5): NAGVMQNPRHLVRRRGQEARLRCSPMKGHSHVYWYRQLPEEGLKFMVYLQKENIIDESGMPKERFSAEFPKEGPSILRIQQVVRGDSAAYFCASSPWNPETQYFGPGTRLLVL.